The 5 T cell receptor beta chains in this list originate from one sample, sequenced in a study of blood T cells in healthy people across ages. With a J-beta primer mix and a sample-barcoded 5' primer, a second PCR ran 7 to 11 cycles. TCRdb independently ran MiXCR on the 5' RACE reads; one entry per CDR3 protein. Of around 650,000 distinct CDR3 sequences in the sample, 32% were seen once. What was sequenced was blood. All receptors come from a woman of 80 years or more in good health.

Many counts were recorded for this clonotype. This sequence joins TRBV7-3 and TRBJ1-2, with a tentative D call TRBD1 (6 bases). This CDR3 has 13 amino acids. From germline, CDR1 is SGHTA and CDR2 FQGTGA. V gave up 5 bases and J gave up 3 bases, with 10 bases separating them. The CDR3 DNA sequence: TGTGCCAGCAGCCCTCCAGGGGACTATGGCTACACCTTC. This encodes CASSPPGDYGYTF.

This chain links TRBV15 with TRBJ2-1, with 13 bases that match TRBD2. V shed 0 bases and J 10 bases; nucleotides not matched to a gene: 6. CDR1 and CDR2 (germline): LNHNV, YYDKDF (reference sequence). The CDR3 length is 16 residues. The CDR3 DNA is TGTGCCACCAGCAGAGAACAACTAGCGGGAGGGCTCGAGCAGTTCTTC. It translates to CATSREQLAGGLEQFF.

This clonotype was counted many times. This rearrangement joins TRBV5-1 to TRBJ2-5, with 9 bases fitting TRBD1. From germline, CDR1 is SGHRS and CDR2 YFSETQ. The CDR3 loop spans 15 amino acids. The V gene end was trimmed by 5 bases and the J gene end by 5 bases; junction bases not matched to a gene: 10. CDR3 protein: CASSSGTGNPETQYF. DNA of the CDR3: TGCGCCAGCAGTTCGGGGACAGGGAATCCGGAGACCCAGTACTTC.

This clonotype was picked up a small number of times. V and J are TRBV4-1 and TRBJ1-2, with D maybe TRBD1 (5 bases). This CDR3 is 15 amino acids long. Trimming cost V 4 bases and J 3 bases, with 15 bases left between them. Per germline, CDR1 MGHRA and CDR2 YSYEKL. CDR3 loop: CASSLGPYEDYGYTF. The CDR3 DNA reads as TGCGCCAGCAGCCTGGGGCCTTATGAAGACTATGGCTACACCTTC.

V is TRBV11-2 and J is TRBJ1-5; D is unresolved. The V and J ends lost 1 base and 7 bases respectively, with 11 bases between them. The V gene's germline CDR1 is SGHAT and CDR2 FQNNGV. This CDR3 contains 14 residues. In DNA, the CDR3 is TGTGCCAGCAGCTTAGGGAGGGTCGGCCAGCCCCAGCATTTT. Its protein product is CASSLGRVGQPQHF.